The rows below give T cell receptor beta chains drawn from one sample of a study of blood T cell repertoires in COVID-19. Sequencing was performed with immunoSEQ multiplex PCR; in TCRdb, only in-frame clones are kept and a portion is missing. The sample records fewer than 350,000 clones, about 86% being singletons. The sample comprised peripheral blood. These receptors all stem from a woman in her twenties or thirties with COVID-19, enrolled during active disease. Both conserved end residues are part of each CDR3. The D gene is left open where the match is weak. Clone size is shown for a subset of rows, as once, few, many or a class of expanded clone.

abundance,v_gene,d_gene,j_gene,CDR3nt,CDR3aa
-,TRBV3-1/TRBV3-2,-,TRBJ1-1,TGTGCCAGCAGTCTAGACGTCAACACTGAAGCTTTCTTT,CASSLDVNTEAFF
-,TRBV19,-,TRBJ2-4,TGTGCCAGTAGTACTGGGGGACTAGCCAAAAACATTCAGTACTTC,CASSTGGLAKNIQYF
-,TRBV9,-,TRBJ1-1,TGTGCCAGCAGCCCACGGCCGGGGAACACTGAAGCTTTCTTT,CASSPRPGNTEAFF
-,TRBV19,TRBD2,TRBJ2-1,TGTGCCAGTAGTTTAGCGGGGGGGCTATTTGACAATGAGCAGTTCTTC,CASSLAGGLFDNEQFF
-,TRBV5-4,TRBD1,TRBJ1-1,TGTGCCAGCAGCCCCATAAAGGGACAGAGCGATACTGAAGCTTTCTTT,CASSPIKGQSDTEAFF
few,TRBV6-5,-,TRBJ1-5,TGTGCCAGCAGTTACTCGGGAGTTTCGAGCAATCAGCCCCAGCATTTT,CASSYSGVSSNQPQHF
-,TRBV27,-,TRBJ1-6,TGTGCCAGCAGTTACAGCTTAAATTCACCCCTCCACTTT,CASSYSLNSPLHF
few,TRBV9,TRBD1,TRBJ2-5,TGTGCCAGCAGAAAGACAGGGGAGGAGACCCAGTACTTC,CASRKTGEETQYF
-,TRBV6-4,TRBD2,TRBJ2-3,TGTGCCAGCAGTGAAAATAGCGGGACAGATACGCAGTATTTT,CASSENSGTDTQYF
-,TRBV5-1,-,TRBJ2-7,TGCGCCAGCAGCCTGACAGTGTCCTACGAGCAGTACTTC,CASSLTVSYEQYF
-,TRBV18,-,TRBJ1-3,TGTGCCAGCTCACCCACCATGGACAGCTTAGGAAACACCATATATTTT,CASSPTMDSLGNTIYF
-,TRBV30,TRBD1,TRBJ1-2,TGTGCCTGGACTACAGGGGGCCATGGCGGCTACACCTTC,CAWTTGGHGGYTF
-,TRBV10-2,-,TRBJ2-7,TGCGCCAGCACCAGGGCAGGGCCAACCTACGAGCAGTACTTC,CASTRAGPTYEQYF
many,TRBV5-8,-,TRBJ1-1,TGTGCCAGCAGCTTGGTATTGGGGGGGGGCACTGAAGCTTTCTTT,CASSLVLGGGTEAFF